This T cell receptor (beta chain) was recorded in a study of blood T cell repertoires in COVID-19. The CDR3 has 17 amino acids. Trimming took 4 bases from V and 0 from J, leaving 16 bases between them. Germline V lookup: CDR1 SGHDN, CDR2 FVKESK. Repertoires were generated with immunoSEQ multiplex PCR, while TCRdb's copy carries only in-frame clones and drops some. The sample yields fewer than 140,000 clones, less than 85% seen once. The receptor was isolated from a woman in her sixties or seventies with acute or convalescent COVID-19. The chain employs TRBV14 and TRBJ1-3; TRBD1 might be the D (6 bases). Source material: peripheral blood. The CDR3 reads CASSLDRIVYSGNTIYF. CDR3 bases: TGTGCCAGCAGCCTCGACAGGATCGTCTACTCTGGAAACACCATATATTTT.